A selection of T cell receptor beta chains follows, all from one sample in a study of radiotherapy plus CTLA-4 blockade in lung cancer. Assay: immunoSEQ multiplex PCR; the TCRdb copy retains only in-frame clones and omits some. The sample has about 87,000 clones; around 90% are singletons. The material was peripheral blood, obtained from a patient treated with radiotherapy plus ipilimumab. These receptors were collected from a human donor with non-small cell lung cancer that progressed on radiotherapy plus ipilimumab. CDR3s include the opening cysteine and the closing phenylalanine or tryptophan. D genes are given only for firm matches. Only some rows state a clone size, as once, few, many or a class for expanded clones.

>15|TRBV9|.|.|TRBJ2-6
TGTGCCAGCAGCCGTAACAGGGACGGGGCCAACGTCCTGACTTTC
CASSRNRDGANVLTF
>15|TRBV19|.|.|TRBJ2-3
TGTGCCACTACGTCCCAACAGACAAGCACAGATACGCAGTATTTT
CATTSQQTSTDTQYF
>16|TRBV27|.|.|TRBJ2-7
TGTGCCAGCAGTTTATGGGCGGGGGCGCTTGGGACCGAGCAGTACTTC
CASSLWAGALGTEQYF
>16|TRBV18|.|.|TRBJ1-4
TGTGCCAGCTCACGTAACACCCGGGCTACTAATGAAAAACTGTTTTTT
CASSRNTRATNEKLFF
>12|TRBV13|once|.|TRBJ2-3
TGTGCCAGCAACGGGGCGTCGGATACGCAGTATTTT
CASNGASDTQYF
>13|TRBV27|once|.|TRBJ2-2
TGTGCCAGCAGTCAAGGGCGTAACGGGGAGCTGTTTTTT
CASSQGRNGELFF
>15|TRBV27|.|TRBD2|TRBJ2-3
TGTGCCAGCTGCCCCACTCTAGCGGGTTTAAATACGCAGTATTTT
CASCPTLAGLNTQYF
>15|TRBV28|.|.|TRBJ1-1
TGTGCCAGCAGGGGGGTAGACTACTCTAGTACTGAAGCTTTCTTT
CASRGVDYSSTEAFF
>14|TRBV14|many|.|TRBJ2-2
TGTGCCAGCAGCCAAGGGAGGTACACCGGGGAGCTGTTTTTT
CASSQGRYTGELFF
>15|TRBV6-1|.|TRBD2|TRBJ2-5
TGTGCCAGCAGTGAAGAACTAGCGGGTCAAGAGACCCAGTACTTC
CASSEELAGQETQYF
>12|TRBV7-9|.|.|TRBJ2-7
TGTGCCAGCAGCATACAAGGCCAAGAGCAGTACTTC
CASSIQGQEQYF